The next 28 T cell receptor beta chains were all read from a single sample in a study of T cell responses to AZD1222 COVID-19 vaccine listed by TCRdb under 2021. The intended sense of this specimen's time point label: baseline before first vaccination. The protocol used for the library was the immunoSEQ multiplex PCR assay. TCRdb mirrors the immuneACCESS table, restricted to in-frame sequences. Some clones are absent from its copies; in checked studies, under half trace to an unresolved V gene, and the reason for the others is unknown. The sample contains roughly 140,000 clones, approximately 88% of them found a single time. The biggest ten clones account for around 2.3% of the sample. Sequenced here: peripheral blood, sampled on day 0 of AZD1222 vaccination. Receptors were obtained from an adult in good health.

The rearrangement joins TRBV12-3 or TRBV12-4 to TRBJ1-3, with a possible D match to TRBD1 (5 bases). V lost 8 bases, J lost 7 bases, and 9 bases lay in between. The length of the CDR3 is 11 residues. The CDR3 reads CASGAGNTIYF. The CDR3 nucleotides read TGTGCCAGCGGGGCCGGGAACACCATATATTTT.

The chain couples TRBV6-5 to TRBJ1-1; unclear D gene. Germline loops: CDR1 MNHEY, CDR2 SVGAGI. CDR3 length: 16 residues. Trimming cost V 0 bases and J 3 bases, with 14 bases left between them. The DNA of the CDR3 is TGTGCCAGCAGTTACTCTGTAGGGAGATCGGACACTGAAGCTTTCTTT. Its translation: CASSYSVGRSDTEAFF.

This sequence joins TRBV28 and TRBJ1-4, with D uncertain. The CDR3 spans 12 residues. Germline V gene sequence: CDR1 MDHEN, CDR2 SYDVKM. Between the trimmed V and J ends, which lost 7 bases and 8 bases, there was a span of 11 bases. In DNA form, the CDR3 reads TGTGCCAGCAAACTTCCCGGAGAAAAACTGTTTTTT. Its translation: CASKLPGEKLFF.

CDR3 amino acids: CASSGSANTGELFF. The CDR3 coding sequence is TGTGCCAGCTCAGGGAGCGCGAACACCGGGGAGCTGTTTTTT. The V call is TRBV18, the J call TRBJ2-2; D might be TRBD2 (5 bases). This CDR3 is built from 14 residues. The germline CDR1 and CDR2 sequences are KGHSH and LQKENI. Trimming took 5 bases from V and 0 from J, leaving 7 bases between them.

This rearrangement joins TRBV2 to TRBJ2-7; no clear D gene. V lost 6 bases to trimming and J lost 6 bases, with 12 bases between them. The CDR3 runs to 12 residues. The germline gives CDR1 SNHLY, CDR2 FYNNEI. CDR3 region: CASRGIPSEQYF. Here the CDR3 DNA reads TGTGCCAGCAGAGGGATACCTTCCGAGCAGTACTTC.

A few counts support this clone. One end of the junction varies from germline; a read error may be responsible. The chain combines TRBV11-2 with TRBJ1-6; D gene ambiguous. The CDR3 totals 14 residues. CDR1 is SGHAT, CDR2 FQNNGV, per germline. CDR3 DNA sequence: TGTGCCAGCAGCATAGAGGTGACAAATTCACCCCTCCACTTT. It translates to CASSIEVTNSPLHF. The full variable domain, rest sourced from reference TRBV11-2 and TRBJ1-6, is EAGVAQSPRYKIIEKRQSVAFWCNPISGHATLYWYQQILGQGPKLLIQFQNNGVVDDSQLPKDRFSAERLKGVDSTLKIQPAKLEDSAVYLCASSIEVTNSPLHFGNGTRLTVT.

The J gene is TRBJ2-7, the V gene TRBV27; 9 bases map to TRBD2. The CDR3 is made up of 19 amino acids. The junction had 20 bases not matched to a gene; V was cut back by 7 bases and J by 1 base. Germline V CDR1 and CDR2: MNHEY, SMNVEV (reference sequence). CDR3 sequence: CASILKREAVKLSSYEQYF. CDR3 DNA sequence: TGTGCCAGCATTCTCAAGCGGGAGGCGGTCAAACTGTCGTCCTACGAGCAGTACTTC.

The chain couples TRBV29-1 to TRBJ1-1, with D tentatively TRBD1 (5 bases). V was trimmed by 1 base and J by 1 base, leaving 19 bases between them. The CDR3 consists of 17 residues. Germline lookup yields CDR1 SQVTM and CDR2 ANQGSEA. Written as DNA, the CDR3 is TGCAGCGTTGAAGGGAGGCCCGGAGCAGGGAAGAACACTGAAGCTTTCTTT. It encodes CSVEGRPGAGKNTEAFF.

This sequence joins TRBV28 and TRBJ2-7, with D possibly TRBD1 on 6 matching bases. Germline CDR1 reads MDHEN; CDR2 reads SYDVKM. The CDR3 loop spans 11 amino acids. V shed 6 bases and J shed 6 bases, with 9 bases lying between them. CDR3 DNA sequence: TGTGCCAGCAGGTCACAGGGCGAGCAGTACTTC. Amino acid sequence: CASRSQGEQYF.

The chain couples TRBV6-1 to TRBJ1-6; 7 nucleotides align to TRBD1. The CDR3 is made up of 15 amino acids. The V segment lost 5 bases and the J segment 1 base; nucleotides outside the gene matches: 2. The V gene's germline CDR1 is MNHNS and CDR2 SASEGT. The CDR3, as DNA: TGTGCCAGCAGTTCGGGACAGTCCTATAATTCACCCCTCCACTTT. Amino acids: CASSSGQSYNSPLHF.

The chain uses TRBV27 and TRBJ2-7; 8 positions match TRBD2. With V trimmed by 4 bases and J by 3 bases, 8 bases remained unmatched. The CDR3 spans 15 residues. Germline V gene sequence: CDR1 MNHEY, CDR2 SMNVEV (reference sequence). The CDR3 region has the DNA TGTGCCAGCAGTTCCCCTGAGCGGGAGCGCTACGAGCAGTACTTC. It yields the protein CASSSPERERYEQYF.

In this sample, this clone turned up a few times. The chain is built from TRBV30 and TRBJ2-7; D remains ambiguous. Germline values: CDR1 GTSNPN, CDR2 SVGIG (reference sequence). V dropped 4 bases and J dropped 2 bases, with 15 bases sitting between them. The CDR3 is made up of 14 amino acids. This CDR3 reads CAWTKKNSPYEQYF. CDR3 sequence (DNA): TGTGCCTGGACCAAGAAAAACAGTCCCTACGAGCAGTACTTC.

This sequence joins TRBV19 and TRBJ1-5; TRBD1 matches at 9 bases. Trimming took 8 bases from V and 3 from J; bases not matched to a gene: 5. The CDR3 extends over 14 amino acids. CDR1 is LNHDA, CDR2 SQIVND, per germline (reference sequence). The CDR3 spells CASGTGSYNQPQHF. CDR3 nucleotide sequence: TGTGCCAGTGGGACAGGGTCGTACAATCAGCCCCAGCATTTT.

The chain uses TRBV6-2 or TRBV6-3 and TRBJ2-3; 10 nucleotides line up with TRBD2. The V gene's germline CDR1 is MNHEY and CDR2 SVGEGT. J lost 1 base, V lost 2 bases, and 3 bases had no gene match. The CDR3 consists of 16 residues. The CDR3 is CASSYPGLAGTDTQYF. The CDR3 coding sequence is TGTGCCAGCAGTTACCCCGGACTAGCGGGCACAGATACGCAGTATTTT.

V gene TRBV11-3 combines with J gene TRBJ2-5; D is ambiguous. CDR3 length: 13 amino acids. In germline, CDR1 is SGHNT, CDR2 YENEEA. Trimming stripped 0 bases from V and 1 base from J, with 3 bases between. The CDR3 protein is CASSLEGQETQYF. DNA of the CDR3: TGTGCCAGCAGCTTAGAAGGCCAAGAGACCCAGTACTTC.

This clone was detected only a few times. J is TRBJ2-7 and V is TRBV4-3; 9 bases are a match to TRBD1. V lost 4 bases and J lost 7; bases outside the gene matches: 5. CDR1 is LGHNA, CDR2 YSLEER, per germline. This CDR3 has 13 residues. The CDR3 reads CASSRGTGYEQYF. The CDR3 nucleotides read TGCGCCAGCAGCCGCGGGACAGGGTATGAGCAGTACTTC.

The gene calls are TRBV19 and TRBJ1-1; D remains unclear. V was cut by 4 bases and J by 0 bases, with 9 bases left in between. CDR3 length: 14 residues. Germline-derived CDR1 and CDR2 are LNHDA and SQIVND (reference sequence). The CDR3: CASSTPAMNTEAFF. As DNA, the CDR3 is TGTGCCAGTAGTACTCCAGCTATGAACACTGAAGCTTTCTTT.

CDR3 nucleotide sequence: TGTGCCAGCAGCCTCAAAGTAGGGACAGGGGCCAATGAGCAGTTCTTC. This gives the protein CASSLKVGTGANEQFF. The chain employs TRBV7-9 and TRBJ2-1, with 10 nucleotides matching TRBD1. The germline CDR1 and CDR2 sequences are SEHNR and FQNEAQ (reference sequence). J lost 6 bases, V lost 5 bases, and 10 bases had no gene match. The CDR3 loop spans 16 amino acids.

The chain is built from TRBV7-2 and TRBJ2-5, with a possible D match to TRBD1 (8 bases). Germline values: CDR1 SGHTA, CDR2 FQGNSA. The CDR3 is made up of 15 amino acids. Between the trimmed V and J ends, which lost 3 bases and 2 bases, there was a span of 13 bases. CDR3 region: CASSFDRGLQETQYF. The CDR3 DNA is TGTGCCAGCAGCTTCGACAGGGGACTACAAGAGACCCAGTACTTC.

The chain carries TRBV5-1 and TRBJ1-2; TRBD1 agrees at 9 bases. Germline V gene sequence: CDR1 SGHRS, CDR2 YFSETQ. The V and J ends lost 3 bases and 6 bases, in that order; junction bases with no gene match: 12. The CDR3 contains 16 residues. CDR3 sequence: CASSSETGGGVHGYTF. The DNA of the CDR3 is TGCGCCAGCAGCTCCGAAACAGGGGGCGGCGTCCATGGCTACACCTTC. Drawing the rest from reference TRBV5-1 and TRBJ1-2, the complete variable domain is KAGVTQTPRYLIKTRGQQVTLSCSPISGHRSVSWYQQTPGQGLQFLFEYFSETQRNKGNFPGRFSGRQFSNSRSEMNVSTLELGDSALYLCASSSETGGGVHGYTFGSGTRLTVV.

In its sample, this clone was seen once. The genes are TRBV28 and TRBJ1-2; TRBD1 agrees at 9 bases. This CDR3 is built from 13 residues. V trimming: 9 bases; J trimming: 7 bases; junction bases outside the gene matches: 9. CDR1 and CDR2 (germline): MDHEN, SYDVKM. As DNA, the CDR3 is TGTGCCAGTCGGGAGACAGGGGGTGTTGGCTACACCTTC. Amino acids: CASRETGGVGYTF.

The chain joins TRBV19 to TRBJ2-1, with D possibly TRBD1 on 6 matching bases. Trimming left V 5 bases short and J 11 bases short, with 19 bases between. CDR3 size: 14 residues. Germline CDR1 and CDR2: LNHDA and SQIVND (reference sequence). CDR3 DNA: TGTGCCAGTAGTCACTCCCGGGACATAGAGAAGCAGTTCTTC. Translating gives CASSHSRDIEKQFF.

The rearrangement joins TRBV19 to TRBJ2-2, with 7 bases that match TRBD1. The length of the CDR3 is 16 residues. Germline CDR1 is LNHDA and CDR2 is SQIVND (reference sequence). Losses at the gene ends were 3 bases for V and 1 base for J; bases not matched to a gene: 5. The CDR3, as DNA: TGTGCCAGTAGTATTGACAGGGCCCGGAACACCGGGGAGCTGTTTTTT. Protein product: CASSIDRARNTGELFF.

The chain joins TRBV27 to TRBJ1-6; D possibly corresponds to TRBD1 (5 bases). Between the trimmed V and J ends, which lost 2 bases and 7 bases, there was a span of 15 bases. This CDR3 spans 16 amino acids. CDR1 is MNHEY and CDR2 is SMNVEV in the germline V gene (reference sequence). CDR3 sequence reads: CASSLVVGAINSPLHF. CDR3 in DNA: TGTGCCAGCAGTTTAGTCGTCGGGGCAATCAATTCACCCCTCCACTTT.

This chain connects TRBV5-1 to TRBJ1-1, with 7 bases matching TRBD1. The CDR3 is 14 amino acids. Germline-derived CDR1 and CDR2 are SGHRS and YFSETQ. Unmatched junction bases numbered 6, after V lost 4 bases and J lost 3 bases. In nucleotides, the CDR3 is TGCGCCAGCAGCCTTACGACAGGGTACACTGAAGCTTTCTTT. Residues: CASSLTTGYTEAFF. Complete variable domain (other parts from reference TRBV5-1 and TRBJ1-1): KAGVTQTPRYLIKTRGQQVTLSCSPISGHRSVSWYQQTPGQGLQFLFEYFSETQRNKGNFPGRFSGRQFSNSRSEMNVSTLELGDSALYLCASSLTTGYTEAFFGQGTRLTVV.

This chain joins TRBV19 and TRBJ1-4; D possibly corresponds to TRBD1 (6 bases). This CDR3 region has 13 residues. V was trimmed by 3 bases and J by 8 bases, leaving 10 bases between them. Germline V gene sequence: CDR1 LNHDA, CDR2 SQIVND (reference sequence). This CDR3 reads CASSIQGSEKLFF. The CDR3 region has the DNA TGTGCCAGTAGTATTCAGGGGTCGGAAAAACTGTTTTTT. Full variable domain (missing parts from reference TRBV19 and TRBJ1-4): DGGITQSPKYLFRKEGQNVTLSCEQNLNHDAMYWYRQDPGQGLRLIYYSQIVNDFQKGDIAEGYSVSREKKESFPLTVTSAQKNPTAFYLCASSIQGSEKLFFGSGTQLSVL.

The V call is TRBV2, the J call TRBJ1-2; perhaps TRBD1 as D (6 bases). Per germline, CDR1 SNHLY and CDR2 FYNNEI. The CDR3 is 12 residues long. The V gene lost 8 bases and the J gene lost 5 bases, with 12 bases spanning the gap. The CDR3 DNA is TGTGCCAGCTGGGGGCGCCGGTATGGCTACACCTTC. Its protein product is CASWGRRYGYTF.

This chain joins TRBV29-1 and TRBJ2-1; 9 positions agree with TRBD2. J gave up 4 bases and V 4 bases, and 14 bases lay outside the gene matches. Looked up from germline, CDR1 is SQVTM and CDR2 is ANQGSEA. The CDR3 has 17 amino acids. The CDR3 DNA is TGCAGCGTTGGGGGCGATGGACTAGCGCGGTGGTACAATGAGCAGTTCTTC. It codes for CSVGGDGLARWYNEQFF.